These T cell receptor beta chains were read from a single sample in a study of cytomegalovirus exposure and HLA in healthy donors. TCRdb keeps only in-frame clones here, not all; method: immunoSEQ multiplex PCR. The listing records about 170,000 clones. Source material: PBMCs. These TCRs come from a young woman in good health and CMV-seropositive. Both conserved end residues are part of each CDR3. Each record gives: CDR3 protein, CDR3 DNA, V gene, D gene, J gene. D genes are given only for firm matches.

CDR3aa: CASSLSSFEQFF
CDR3nt: TGTGCCAGCAGCTTGTCTAGTTTTGAGCAGTTCTTC
v_gene: TRBV7-8
d_gene: -
j_gene: TRBJ2-1

CDR3aa: CASSAPSGRDYEQYF
CDR3nt: TGTGCCAGCAGCGCCCCGAGCGGGAGGGACTACGAGCAGTACTTC
v_gene: TRBV6-6
d_gene: TRBD2
j_gene: TRBJ2-7

CDR3aa: CASSVGQGLIYF
CDR3nt: TGTGCCAGCAGTGTCGGACAGGGCCTCATATATTTT
v_gene: TRBV2
d_gene: TRBD1
j_gene: TRBJ1-3

CDR3aa: CASSQERGTGNEKLFF
CDR3nt: TGTGCCAGCAGCCAAGAGAGGGGGACAGGTAATGAAAAACTGTTTTTT
v_gene: TRBV4-2
d_gene: TRBD1
j_gene: TRBJ1-4

CDR3aa: CASSSPLAGGDTQYF
CDR3nt: TGTGCCAGCAGCTCCCCGCTAGCGGGAGGCGATACGCAGTATTTT
v_gene: TRBV11-3
d_gene: TRBD2
j_gene: TRBJ2-3

CDR3aa: CASSPGQGESPLHF
CDR3nt: TGTGCCAGCAGTCCCGGACAGGGGGAGTCACCCCTCCACTTT
v_gene: TRBV2
d_gene: TRBD1
j_gene: TRBJ1-6

CDR3aa: CASSLYAAEAFF
CDR3nt: TGTGCCAGCAGCCTCTATGCGGCAGAAGCTTTCTTT
v_gene: TRBV7-2
d_gene: -
j_gene: TRBJ1-1

CDR3aa: CASSPMGLARDNEQFF
CDR3nt: TGCGCCAGCAGCCCTATGGGACTAGCGCGAGACAATGAGCAGTTCTTC
v_gene: TRBV4-1
d_gene: TRBD2
j_gene: TRBJ2-1

CDR3aa: CASGFSGTGRGTEAFF
CDR3nt: TGTGCCAGTGGCTTCTCCGGGACAGGGAGAGGAACTGAAGCTTTCTTT
v_gene: TRBV19
d_gene: TRBD1
j_gene: TRBJ1-1

CDR3aa: CASSPRGGANEQYF
CDR3nt: TGTGCCAGCAGCCCCAGGGGAGGGGCGAACGAGCAGTACTTC
v_gene: TRBV27
d_gene: -
j_gene: TRBJ2-7

CDR3aa: CASSSDRGNTIYF
CDR3nt: TGTGCCAGCAGCTCGGACAGGGGAAACACCATATATTTT
v_gene: TRBV9
d_gene: TRBD1
j_gene: TRBJ1-3

CDR3aa: CASSPGGIAGFTGELFF
CDR3nt: TGTGCCAGCAGCCCTGGGGGTATAGCGGGCTTCACCGGGGAGCTGTTTTTT
v_gene: TRBV11-3
d_gene: TRBD2
j_gene: TRBJ2-2

CDR3aa: CASSLEPGQGGNYGYTF
CDR3nt: TGCGCCAGCAGCTTGGAGCCCGGACAGGGGGGTAACTATGGCTACACCTTC
v_gene: TRBV5-1
d_gene: TRBD1
j_gene: TRBJ1-2

CDR3aa: CASSLAGSYEQYF
CDR3nt: TGCGCCAGCAGCTTGGCGGGAAGCTACGAGCAGTACTTC
v_gene: TRBV5-1
d_gene: -
j_gene: TRBJ2-7

CDR3aa: CASSFARNAEAFF
CDR3nt: TGTGCCAGCAGTTTCGCCAGGAACGCTGAAGCTTTCTTT
v_gene: TRBV6-5
d_gene: -
j_gene: TRBJ1-1

CDR3aa: CAGAGEPHEQYF
CDR3nt: TGTGCCGGGGCAGGGGAGCCCCACGAGCAGTACTTC
v_gene: TRBV11-2
d_gene: -
j_gene: TRBJ2-7

CDR3aa: CASSLKSAGGYEQYF
CDR3nt: TGTGCCAGCAGTTTAAAGTCGGCAGGGGGCTACGAGCAGTACTTC
v_gene: TRBV27
d_gene: TRBD1
j_gene: TRBJ2-7

CDR3aa: CASSELGHIYNSPLHF
CDR3nt: TGTGCCAGCAGTGAATTGGGACACATTTATAATTCACCCCTCCACTTT
v_gene: TRBV2
d_gene: -
j_gene: TRBJ1-6

CDR3aa: CASSPVTGRGSPLHF
CDR3nt: TGCGCCAGCAGCCCCGTGACAGGGAGAGGCTCACCCCTCCACTTT
v_gene: TRBV5-1
d_gene: TRBD1
j_gene: TRBJ1-6

CDR3aa: CASSVEGQPQHF
CDR3nt: TGTGCCAGCAGCGTTGAGGGTCAGCCCCAGCATTTT
v_gene: TRBV4-2
d_gene: -
j_gene: TRBJ1-5

CDR3aa: CASSFRATGNTCEQFF
CDR3nt: TGCGCCAGCAGCTTTAGGGCAACAGGGAACACATGTGAGCAGTTCTTC
v_gene: TRBV5-1
d_gene: -
j_gene: TRBJ2-1

CDR3aa: CAIGTGTYEQYF
CDR3nt: TGTGCCATCGGCACAGGTACCTACGAGCAGTACTTC
v_gene: TRBV10-3
d_gene: -
j_gene: TRBJ2-7

CDR3aa: CASSVGPGTNEKLFF
CDR3nt: TGTGCCAGCAGCGTAGGTCCAGGAACTAATGAAAAACTGTTTTTT
v_gene: TRBV9
d_gene: -
j_gene: TRBJ1-4

CDR3aa: CASSLARSGQGEDGYTF
CDR3nt: TGTGCCAGCAGCTTAGCGCGTTCCGGGCAGGGCGAGGATGGCTACACCTTC
v_gene: TRBV7-2
d_gene: -
j_gene: TRBJ1-2

CDR3aa: CASSLGLAGPDTQYF
CDR3nt: TGTGCCAGCAGCTTAGGACTAGCGGGACCAGATACGCAGTATTTT
v_gene: TRBV13
d_gene: TRBD2
j_gene: TRBJ2-3

CDR3aa: CASSKPGHLGGSEAFF
CDR3nt: TGTGCCAGCAGCAAACCGGGACACCTCGGTGGATCTGAAGCTTTCTTT
v_gene: TRBV5-4
d_gene: -
j_gene: TRBJ1-1

CDR3aa: CAWSVTGGYGEQFF
CDR3nt: TGTGCCTGGAGTGTAACAGGGGGCTATGGGGAGCAGTTCTTC
v_gene: TRBV30
d_gene: TRBD1
j_gene: TRBJ2-1

CDR3aa: CASSSQGNSGNTIYF
CDR3nt: TGTGCCAGCAGCTCCCAGGGGAACTCTGGAAACACCATATATTTT
v_gene: TRBV7-9
d_gene: -
j_gene: TRBJ1-3

CDR3aa: CASSLGLAEGETQYF
CDR3nt: TGTGCCAGCAGCTTGGGACTAGCGGAGGGGGAGACCCAGTACTTC
v_gene: TRBV7-9
d_gene: TRBD2
j_gene: TRBJ2-5

CDR3aa: CASSLGQGETEAFF
CDR3nt: TGTGCCAGCAGCCTCGGACAGGGAGAGACTGAAGCTTTCTTT
v_gene: TRBV7-6
d_gene: TRBD1
j_gene: TRBJ1-1

CDR3aa: CASSSETGGTDNEQFF
CDR3nt: TGTGCCAGCAGTTCCGAGACAGGCGGTACCGACAATGAGCAGTTCTTC
v_gene: TRBV5-4
d_gene: -
j_gene: TRBJ2-1

CDR3aa: CASSLVREQYF
CDR3nt: TGTGCCAGCAGCCTAGTGAGGGAGCAGTACTTC
v_gene: TRBV11-2
d_gene: -
j_gene: TRBJ2-7

CDR3aa: CASSVVRSTDTQYF
CDR3nt: TGTGCCAGCAGTGTGGTGAGAAGCACAGATACGCAGTATTTT
v_gene: TRBV2
d_gene: -
j_gene: TRBJ2-3

CDR3aa: CASSGGTGTEELFF
CDR3nt: TGCGCCAGCAGCGGAGGGACAGGAACTGAGGAGCTGTTTTTT
v_gene: TRBV5-1
d_gene: TRBD1
j_gene: TRBJ2-2

CDR3aa: CASSSVLRGNTEAFF
CDR3nt: TGTGCCAGCAGCTCCGTTCTTAGAGGAAACACTGAAGCTTTCTTT
v_gene: TRBV7-8
d_gene: -
j_gene: TRBJ1-1

CDR3aa: CASRRGGRYNEQFF
CDR3nt: TGTGCCAGCAGGCGCGGGGGGCGCTACAATGAGCAGTTCTTC
v_gene: TRBV7-2
d_gene: TRBD2
j_gene: TRBJ2-1

CDR3aa: CASRAGSSSGNTIYF
CDR3nt: TGTGCCAGCAGGGCGGGATCTAGCTCTGGAAACACCATATATTTT
v_gene: TRBV5-4
d_gene: -
j_gene: TRBJ1-3

CDR3aa: CSVSQGGGNEQFF
CDR3nt: TGCAGCGTTAGCCAGGGGGGAGGCAATGAGCAGTTCTTC
v_gene: TRBV29-1
d_gene: -
j_gene: TRBJ2-1

CDR3aa: CASSFRERHNEQFF
CDR3nt: TGTGCCAGCAGCTTCCGGGAGCGACACAATGAGCAGTTCTTC
v_gene: TRBV7-2
d_gene: -
j_gene: TRBJ2-1